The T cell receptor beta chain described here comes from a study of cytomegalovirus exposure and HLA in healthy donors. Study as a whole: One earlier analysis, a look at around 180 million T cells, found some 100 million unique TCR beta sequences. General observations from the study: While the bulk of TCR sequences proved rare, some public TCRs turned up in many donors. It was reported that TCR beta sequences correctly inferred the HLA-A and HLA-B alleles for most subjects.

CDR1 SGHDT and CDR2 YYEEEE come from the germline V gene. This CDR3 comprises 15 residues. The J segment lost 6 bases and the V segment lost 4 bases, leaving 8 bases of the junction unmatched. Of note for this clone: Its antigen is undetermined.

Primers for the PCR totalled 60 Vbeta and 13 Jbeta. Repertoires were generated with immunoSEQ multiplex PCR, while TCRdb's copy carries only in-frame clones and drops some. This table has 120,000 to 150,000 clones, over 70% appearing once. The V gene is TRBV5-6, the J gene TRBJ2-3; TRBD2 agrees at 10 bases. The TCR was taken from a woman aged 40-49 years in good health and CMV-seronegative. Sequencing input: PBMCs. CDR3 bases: TGTGCCAGCAGCGCTTCTAGCGGGAGTTGGGATACGCAGTATTTT. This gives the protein CASSASSGSWDTQYF. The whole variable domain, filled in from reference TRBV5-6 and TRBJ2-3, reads DAGVTQSPTHLIKTRGQQVTLRCSPKSGHDTVSWYQQALGQGPQFIFQYYEEEERQRGNFPDRFSGHQFPNYSSELNVNALLLGDSALYLCASSASSGSWDTQYFGPGTRLTVL.